One sample yielded the 3 T cell receptor beta chains listed below, sequenced in a study of neurological immune-mediated disorders. TCRdb fed the 5' RACE reads into MiXCR, producing one record per CDR3 protein. The sample yields around 65,000 distinct CDR3 sequences, about 5.2% seen once. Sample: PBMCs. These receptors all stem from a human donor with multiple sclerosis. The donor label of this sample is uncertain.

This clonotype was seen at least ten times. The V gene is TRBV24-1, the J gene TRBJ2-2; 14 bases line up with TRBD2. Germline values: CDR1 KGHDR, CDR2 SFDVKD. CDR3 length: 17 amino acids. The V segment lost 4 bases and the J segment 5 bases; nucleotides outside the gene matches: 5. CDR3 bases: TGTGCCACCAGTGAGACTAGCGGGGGGGCAAAGACCGGGGAGCTGTTTTTT. Amino acid sequence: CATSETSGGAKTGELFF.

This clonotype was counted many times. This chain joins TRBV5-1 and TRBJ1-2; 7 bases map to TRBD1. This CDR3 has 12 amino acids. V was pared by 6 bases and J by 7 bases, with 6 bases of the junction left unmatched. Germline V gene data show CDR1 as SGHRS and CDR2 as YFSETQ. In DNA, the CDR3 is TGCGCCAGCATGGAGGGGGCGGCTGGCTACACCTTC. This encodes CASMEGAAGYTF. Full variable domain (rest looked up from reference TRBV5-1 and TRBJ1-2): KAGVTQTPRYLIKTRGQQVTLSCSPISGHRSVSWYQQTPGQGLQFLFEYFSETQRNKGNFPGRFSGRQFSNSRSEMNVSTLELGDSALYLCASMEGAAGYTFGSGTRLTVV.

In its sample, this clonotype was seen many times. This chain uses TRBV29-1 with TRBJ1-3; maybe TRBD1 (6 bases). There are 13 residues in the CDR3. Trimming removed 3 bases from V and 4 bases from J, with 10 bases in between. Germline CDR1 SQVTM, CDR2 ANQGSEA. CDR3 sequence (DNA): TGCAGCGTTGATAAGGGGGGAGGAAACACCATATATTTT. Translated, it gives CSVDKGGGNTIYF.